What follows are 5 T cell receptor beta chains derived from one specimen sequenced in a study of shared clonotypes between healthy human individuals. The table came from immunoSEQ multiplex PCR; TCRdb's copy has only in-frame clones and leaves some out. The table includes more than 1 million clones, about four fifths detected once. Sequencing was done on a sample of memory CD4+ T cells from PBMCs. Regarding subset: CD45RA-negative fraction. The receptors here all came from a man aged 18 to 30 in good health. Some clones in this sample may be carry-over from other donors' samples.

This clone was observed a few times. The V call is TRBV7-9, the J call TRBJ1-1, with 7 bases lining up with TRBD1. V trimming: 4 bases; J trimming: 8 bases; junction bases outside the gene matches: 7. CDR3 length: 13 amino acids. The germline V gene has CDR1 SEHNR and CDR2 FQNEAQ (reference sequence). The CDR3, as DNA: TGTGCCAGCAGCTCAAGGACAGGCCCAGAAGCTTTCTTT. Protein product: CASSSRTGPEAFF.

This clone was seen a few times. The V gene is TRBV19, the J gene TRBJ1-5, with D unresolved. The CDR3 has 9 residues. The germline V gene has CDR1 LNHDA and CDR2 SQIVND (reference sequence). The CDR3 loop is CVSYQPQHF. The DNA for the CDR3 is TGTGTCTCATATCAGCCCCAGCATTTT.

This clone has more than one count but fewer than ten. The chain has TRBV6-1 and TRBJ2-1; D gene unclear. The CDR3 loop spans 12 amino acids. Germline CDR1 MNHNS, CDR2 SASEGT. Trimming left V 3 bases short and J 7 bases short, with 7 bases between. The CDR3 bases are TGTGCCAGCAGTGATAGATCGAATGAGCAGTTCTTC. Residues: CASSDRSNEQFF.

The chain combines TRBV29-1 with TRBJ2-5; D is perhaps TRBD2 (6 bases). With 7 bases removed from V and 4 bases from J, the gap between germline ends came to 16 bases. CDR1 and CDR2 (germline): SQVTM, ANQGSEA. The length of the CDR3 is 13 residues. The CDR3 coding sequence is TGCAGCGCCGGGGGTCGGGGAGCAGAGACCCAGTACTTC. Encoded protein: CSAGGRGAETQYF.

CDR3 protein: CAIRPTGAYEQYF. The CDR3 nucleotides read TGTGCCATCAGACCCACAGGGGCCTACGAGCAGTACTTC. V gene TRBV10-3 combines with J gene TRBJ2-7; 7 bases match TRBD1. In germline, CDR1 is ENHRY, CDR2 SYGVKD. The V segment lost 6 bases and the J segment 2 bases; nucleotides outside the gene matches: 4. CDR3 size: 13 residues.